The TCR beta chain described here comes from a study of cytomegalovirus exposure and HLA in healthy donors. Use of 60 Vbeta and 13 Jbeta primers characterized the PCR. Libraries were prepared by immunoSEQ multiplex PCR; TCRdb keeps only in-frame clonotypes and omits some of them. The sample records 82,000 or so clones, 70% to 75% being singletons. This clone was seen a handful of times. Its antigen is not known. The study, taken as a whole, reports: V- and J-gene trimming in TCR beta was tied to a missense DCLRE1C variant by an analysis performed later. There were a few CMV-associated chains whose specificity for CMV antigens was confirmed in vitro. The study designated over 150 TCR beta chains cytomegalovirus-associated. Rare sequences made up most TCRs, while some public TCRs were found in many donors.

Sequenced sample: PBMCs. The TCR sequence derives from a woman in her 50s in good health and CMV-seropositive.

Here the CDR3 reads CASSELSNQPQHF. CDR3 sequence (DNA): TGTGCCAGCAGTGAACTTAGCAATCAGCCCCAGCATTTT. This chain uses TRBV6-1 with TRBJ1-5; D remains ambiguous. The length of the CDR3 is 13 residues. With 2 bases removed from V and 0 bases from J, the gap between germline ends came to 2 bases. The germline CDR1 and CDR2 sequences are MNHNS and SASEGT.